This T cell receptor (beta chain) derives from a study of CD8 T cells in ankylosing spondylitis. TCR beta libraries were made by quantitative 5'-RACE with molecular barcodes. TCRdb re-called the 5' RACE reads with MiXCR, one entry per CDR3 protein. Found here are 200,000 to 250,000 distinct CDR3 sequences, roughly 6.6% of them singletons; the top ten hold approximately 14%. The CDR3 has 14 residues. Trimming removed 6 bases at V and 4 bases at J, with 15 bases between. From germline, CDR1 is MDHEN and CDR2 SYDVKM. Overall study findings and caveats: A TCR beta motif of about 8 highly homologous variants seemed to mark ankylosing spondylitis blood. A subset of motif variants has previously been described in the synovial fluid and blood of reactive arthritis. Researchers report that disease-linked clones proved CD8+ and relatively rare in peripheral blood. Disease-linked clones reportedly concentrated significantly in matched ankylosing spondylitis synovial fluid.

In its sample, this clonotype was seen many times. Antigen: not known. The sequence was collected from a male donor with ankylosing spondylitis. Input material: blood, either unsorted or a sorted T cell fraction (not recorded which). This rearrangement joins TRBV28 to TRBJ1-1; unclear D gene. Written as DNA, the CDR3 is TGTGCCAGCAGATCCCTATCTCGGAGCACTGAAGCTTTCTTT. This encodes CASRSLSRSTEAFF.